These 32 T cell receptor beta chains were sequenced from one sample in a study of blood T cells in healthy people across ages. Primers used in a second PCR of roughly 6 to 12 cycles were a sample-barcoded 5' primer and a J-beta primer mix. TCRdb processed the 5' RACE reads anew with MiXCR; each CDR3 protein has one entry. The table includes about 780,000 distinct CDR3 sequences, about 26% detected once. These data were likewise used in another study, on T cells of mothers and their children.

The sequencing sample was made of blood. All receptors derive from a boy aged 10-17 years in good health.

This clonotype was seen a handful of times. The chain joins TRBV7-2 to TRBJ2-1, with TRBD1 matching over 7 bases. V lost 5 bases and J lost 3; bases outside the gene matches: 4. CDR1 and CDR2 (germline): SGHTA, FQGNSA. There are 14 residues in the CDR3. CDR3: CASSTRDSYNEQFF. The CDR3 DNA sequence: TGTGCCAGCAGCACCCGGGACAGCTACAATGAGCAGTTCTTC. Supplemented by reference TRBV7-2 and TRBJ2-1, the full variable domain reads GAGVSQSPSNKVTEKGKDVELRCDPISGHTALYWYRQSLGQGLEFLIYFQGNSAPDKSGLPSDRFSAERTGGSVSTLTIQRTQQEDSAVYLCASSTRDSYNEQFFGPGTRLTVL.

In this sample, this clonotype turned up a few times. The chain uses TRBV28 and TRBJ1-3, with 8 positions matching TRBD1. The ends lost 3 bases at V and 4 bases at J; junction bases unmatched: 8. Germline assignment: CDR1 MDHEN and CDR2 SYDVKM. The CDR3 runs 16 residues. The CDR3 DNA is TGTGCCAGCAGTTTCGGGCAGGGGGCGATCGGAAACACCATATATTTT. Translation gives CASSFGQGAIGNTIYF.

The chain recombines TRBV15 with TRBJ2-1, with D maybe TRBD2 (7 bases). V gave up 0 bases and J gave up 9 bases, with 21 bases separating them. The germline gives CDR1 LNHNV, CDR2 YYDKDF (reference sequence). The CDR3 totals 17 residues. The CDR3 sequence: CATSRDRGRGRPGEQFF. The CDR3 DNA sequence: TGTGCCACCAGCAGAGATCGAGGGCGGGGGCGTCCGGGTGAGCAGTTCTTC.

This rearrangement joins TRBV6-1 to TRBJ2-5; D possibly corresponds to TRBD2 (6 bases). Looked up from germline, CDR1 is MNHNS and CDR2 is SASEGT. The CDR3 runs 15 residues. Trimming pared 6 bases from V and 2 bases from J, leaving 16 bases between. In DNA, the CDR3 is TGTGCCAGCAGAGAGGCGGGACTGTCTCAAGAGACCCAGTACTTC. Translating it yields CASREAGLSQETQYF.

The chain joins TRBV15 to TRBJ2-7; D is possibly TRBD1 (6 bases). The germline V gene encodes CDR1 LNHNV and CDR2 YYDKDF (reference sequence). CDR3 length: 16 residues. The V gene lost 3 bases and the J gene lost 2 bases, with 17 bases spanning the gap. CDR3 loop: CATSRFPRDNTYEQYF. The DNA for the CDR3 is TGTGCCACCAGCAGGTTCCCCAGGGACAACACCTACGAGCAGTACTTC.

The rearrangement uses TRBV4-1 and TRBJ1-2; a possible D gene is TRBD1 (6 bases). CDR3 length: 16 residues. Germline V gene data show CDR1 as MGHRA and CDR2 as YSYEKL. V lost 2 bases and J lost 2, with 15 bases in between. CDR3 DNA: TGCGCCAGCAGCCAACCTATCAGGGGTTCCAACTATGGCTACACCTTC. This codes for CASSQPIRGSNYGYTF.

The chain is built from TRBV24-1 and TRBJ1-2; D gene unclear. The length of the CDR3 is 16 residues. Trimming removed 7 bases from V and 1 base from J, with 18 bases in between. The germline V gene encodes CDR1 KGHDR and CDR2 SFDVKD. The CDR3 protein is CATRGFAGDLNYGYTF. CDR3 nucleotide sequence: TGTGCCACCAGGGGCTTTGCGGGAGATCTTAACTATGGCTACACCTTC.

Only a few counts were recorded for this clonotype. CDR3: CASSLGGQALGYTF. The CDR3 DNA reads as TGTGCCAGCAGCTTAGGTGGACAGGCGTTGGGCTACACCTTC. The V call is TRBV7-9, the J call TRBJ1-2; 7 bases line up with TRBD1. V shed 1 base and J 8 bases; nucleotides not matched to a gene: 7. Germline values: CDR1 SEHNR, CDR2 FQNEAQ (reference sequence). The CDR3 runs 14 residues.

This sequence joins TRBV5-1 and TRBJ1-1; D ambiguous. Per germline, CDR1 SGHRS and CDR2 YFSETQ. CDR3 size: 13 residues. Trimming pared 5 bases from V and 2 bases from J, leaving 10 bases between. The CDR3 loop reads CASSSGSNTEAFF. The CDR3 DNA reads as TGCGCCAGCAGTTCCGGAAGTAACACTGAAGCTTTCTTT.

J is TRBJ1-2 and V is TRBV12-3 or TRBV12-4; no clear D. The V end was cut by 3 bases, the J end by 3 bases, with 11 bases between. This CDR3 region has 14 residues. The CDR3 DNA sequence: TGTGCCAGCAGTTTTTCCGGGATTTACTATGGCTACACCTTC. Encoded protein: CASSFSGIYYGYTF.

This chain links TRBV12-3 or TRBV12-4 with TRBJ2-1, with 10 bases fitting TRBD2. The CDR3 is 15 residues long. V shed 7 bases and J 7 bases; nucleotides not matched to a gene: 10. CDR3 in amino acids: CASTTAGGRDNEQFF. CDR3 nucleotide sequence: TGTGCCAGCACTACAGCGGGGGGGCGTGATAATGAGCAGTTCTTC.

The V and J genes are TRBV5-1 and TRBJ2-7; the D is unclear. Germline V CDR1 and CDR2: SGHRS, YFSETQ. CDR3 length equals 16 residues. The V end lost 4 bases, the J end lost 0 bases, and 17 bases lay between the germline ends. The chain's CDR3 is CASSPKGSAYSYEQYF. DNA for the CDR3: TGCGCCAGCAGCCCTAAGGGTTCGGCATACTCCTACGAGCAGTACTTC.

The rearrangement joins TRBV4-1 to TRBJ2-1, with D perhaps being TRBD1 or TRBD2 (6 bases each). Judging by the DNA end, TRBJ2-7 fits better; the J call may be wrong. The CDR3 consists of 15 residues. Looked up from germline, CDR1 is MGHRA and CDR2 is YSYEKL. CDR3 protein: CASSQVLQGGGEQYF. In DNA form, the CDR3 reads TGCGCCAGCAGCCAAGTCCTACAGGGAGGCGGTGAGCAGTACTTC.

The V call is TRBV3-1, the J call TRBJ2-1, with 11 bases that match TRBD2. V lost 6 bases, J lost 6 bases, and 10 bases stayed unmatched. The CDR3 covers 16 residues. Germline V gene lookup returns CDR1 LGHDT and CDR2 YNNKEL (reference sequence). CDR3 amino acids: CASRTITSGSSNEQFF. DNA for the CDR3: TGTGCCAGCAGGACTATCACTAGCGGGAGTTCCAATGAGCAGTTCTTC.

The CDR3 nucleotides are TGTGCCAGCAGCGTACAACCGGGACAGGGGTTTTCCTACGAGCAGTACTTC. Its protein is CASSVQPGQGFSYEQYF. V and J are TRBV11-2 and TRBJ2-7; 10 nucleotides match TRBD1. The CDR3 runs to 17 residues. The germline CDR1 and CDR2 sequences are SGHAT and FQNNGV. Unmatched junction bases numbered 11, after V lost 5 bases and J lost 1 base.

CDR3: CASRPTGISPYEQYF. The CDR3, as DNA: TGTGCCAGCAGACCGACAGGCATCTCTCCCTACGAGCAGTACTTC. This chain links TRBV6-5 with TRBJ2-5; maybe TRBD1 (6 bases). With the DNA end fitting TRBJ2-7 better, the J assignment may be wrong. CDR1 and CDR2 (germline): MNHEY, SVGAGI. This CDR3 region has 15 residues.

This clonotype was found a few times. V and J are TRBV2 and TRBJ1-4, with D possibly being TRBD1 (6 bases). V dropped 5 bases and J dropped 3 bases, with 10 bases sitting between them. The CDR3 is made up of 14 amino acids. Germline lookup yields CDR1 SNHLY and CDR2 FYNNEI. The CDR3 sequence: CASSPDRSNEKLFF. CDR3 DNA: TGTGCCAGCAGTCCGGACAGATCTAATGAAAAACTGTTTTTT.

The gene calls are TRBV6-2 or TRBV6-3 and TRBJ1-1, with D uncertain. V lost 0 bases and J lost 3, with 5 bases in between. Germline lookup yields CDR1 MNHEY and CDR2 SVGEGT. The CDR3 totals 13 residues. CDR3 nucleotide sequence: TGTGCCAGCAGTTACTCGGCCCACACTGAAGCTTTCTTT. This encodes CASSYSAHTEAFF.

This sequence joins TRBV6-5 and TRBJ2-7, with D possibly being TRBD1 (5 bases). Deletions cut 6 bases from V and 0 bases from J, with 15 bases between. The CDR3 length is 15 residues. Looked up from germline, CDR1 is MNHEY and CDR2 is SVGAGI. The CDR3 loop reads CASREQAHSSYEQYF. In nucleotides, the CDR3 is TGTGCCAGCAGGGAACAGGCTCATAGCTCCTACGAGCAGTACTTC.

The J gene is TRBJ1-2, the V gene TRBV4-2; no firm D call. The CDR3 runs 15 residues. Germline CDR1 LGHNA, CDR2 YNFKEQ. V was trimmed by 4 bases and J by 2 bases, leaving 14 bases between them. The CDR3 loop reads CASSPRRRMNYGYTF. CDR3 DNA sequence: TGTGCCAGCAGCCCAAGGAGAAGAATGAACTATGGCTACACCTTC.

The gene calls are TRBV20-1 and TRBJ2-1; 9 nucleotides align to TRBD2. In germline, CDR1 is DFQATT, CDR2 SNEGSKA (reference sequence). With V trimmed by 3 bases and J by 1 base, 10 bases remained unmatched. CDR3 size: 17 residues. CDR3 residues: CSARPASGRTSYNEQFF. The CDR3 DNA is TGCAGTGCTAGGCCGGCCAGCGGGAGGACTTCCTACAATGAGCAGTTCTTC.

The chain joins TRBV20-1 to TRBJ2-7; 7 nucleotides align to TRBD1. The CDR3 has 13 amino acids. After removal of 5 bases from V and 1 base from J, the junction contained 5 bases not matched to a gene. CDR1 and CDR2 from the germline V gene are DFQATT and SNEGSKA (reference sequence). The CDR3 loop reads CSAVSGQSYEQYF. In DNA form, the CDR3 reads TGCAGTGCTGTTTCGGGACAGTCCTACGAGCAGTACTTC.

The chain carries TRBV12-5 and TRBJ2-1; TRBD1 matches 9 bases. CDR1 and CDR2 from the germline V gene are LGHNT and FRNRAP. The CDR3 has 18 amino acids. The junction had 12 bases not matched to a gene; V was cut back by 6 bases and J by 0 bases. The CDR3 region is CASGRGQGLGSSYNEQFF. The DNA for the CDR3 is TGTGCTAGTGGCCGGGGACAGGGTCTCGGAAGCTCCTACAATGAGCAGTTCTTC.

The chain carries TRBV20-1 and TRBJ2-3; D perhaps matches TRBD1 (6 bases). V shed 1 base and J shed 3 bases, with 8 bases lying between them. The length of the CDR3 is 13 residues. Germline V CDR1 and CDR2: DFQATT, SNEGSKA (reference sequence). CDR3 residues: CSARVTGTDTQYF. CDR3 coding DNA: TGCAGTGCTAGAGTAACAGGGACAGATACGCAGTATTTT.

This clonotype was detected a few times. The gene calls are TRBV12-3 or TRBV12-4 and TRBJ2-3, with 9 bases aligning to TRBD1. V shed 5 bases, J shed 6 bases, and the junction held 12 bases outside the gene matches. The CDR3 consists of 16 residues. The CDR3 sequence: CASSPGGQGSGDTQYF. The CDR3, as DNA: TGTGCCAGCAGTCCAGGGGGACAGGGCAGTGGGGATACGCAGTATTTT.

The V and J genes are TRBV5-1 and TRBJ2-5; TRBD1 matches 9 bases. The V gene's germline CDR1 is SGHRS and CDR2 YFSETQ. The V segment lost 4 bases and the J segment 3 bases; nucleotides outside the gene matches: 7. This CDR3 contains 15 residues. The CDR3 loop is CASSPTGQGKETQYF. The CDR3, as DNA: TGCGCCAGCAGCCCCACCGGACAGGGGAAAGAGACCCAGTACTTC.

The chain links TRBV5-1 to TRBJ1-3, with D uncertain. The V gene's germline CDR1 is SGHRS and CDR2 YFSETQ. The CDR3 consists of 14 residues. V dropped 0 bases and J dropped 2 bases, with 6 bases sitting between them. CDR3: CASSLGDPGNTIYF. The CDR3, as DNA: TGCGCCAGCAGCTTGGGGGATCCTGGAAACACCATATATTTT.

This chain links TRBV20-1 with TRBJ2-7; D may be TRBD1 (5 bases). The germline V gene has CDR1 DFQATT and CDR2 SNEGSKA (reference sequence). This CDR3 contains 16 residues. V dropped 3 bases and J dropped 7 bases, with 25 bases sitting between them. CDR3 in amino acids: CSASQGRRSLFGEQYF. The CDR3 DNA follows: TGCAGTGCTAGCCAGGGTAGAAGGTCATTATTCGGAGAGCAGTACTTC.

This sequence joins TRBV7-9 and TRBJ1-4; tentative D call: TRBD1 (6 bases). The CDR3 contains 14 residues. In germline, CDR1 is SEHNR, CDR2 FQNEAQ (reference sequence). The V gene lost 0 bases and the J gene lost 8 bases, with 10 bases spanning the gap. The DNA for the CDR3 is TGTGCCAGCAGCTTAGCCCGGACAGCGGAAAAACTGTTTTTT. This encodes CASSLARTAEKLFF.

J is TRBJ2-2 and V is TRBV5-1; D not certain. The ends were cut back, 0 bases at V and 0 bases at J, with 6 bases in the middle. Germline loops: CDR1 SGHRS, CDR2 YFSETQ. This CDR3 region has 15 residues. The CDR3 coding sequence is TGCGCCAGCAGCTTGGAGGTGCCGAACACCGGGGAGCTGTTTTTT. It specifies CASSLEVPNTGELFF.

The rearrangement joins TRBV7-9 to TRBJ2-7; 11 bases align to TRBD1. CDR3 length: 16 residues. With V trimmed by 1 base and J by 0 bases, 2 bases remained unmatched. Germline lookup yields CDR1 SEHNR and CDR2 FQNEAQ (reference sequence). CDR3 in amino acids: CASSLGGTGGSYEQYF. In DNA form, the CDR3 reads TGTGCCAGCAGCTTAGGAGGGACAGGGGGCTCCTACGAGCAGTACTTC.

This clonotype appeared many times. The V call is TRBV13, the J call TRBJ2-5; possibly TRBD2 for D (6 bases). Trimming pared 5 bases from V and 5 bases from J, leaving 15 bases between. The CDR3 contains 14 residues. Looked up from germline, CDR1 is PRHDT and CDR2 is FYEKMQ (reference sequence). The CDR3 nucleotides are TGTGCCAGCAGCCCACGACTAGTATCGGAGACCCAGTACTTC. This encodes CASSPRLVSETQYF.